Listed below are T cell receptor beta chains from one sample, sequenced in a study of cytomegalovirus exposure and HLA in healthy donors. Assay used: immunoSEQ multiplex PCR; TCRdb lists only in-frame clones, some missing. Of 100,000 to 150,000 clones in the sample, roughly 85% are singletons; the top ten hold about 3.7%. The sample was PBMCs. Receptor source: a woman aged 40 to 50 in good health and CMV-seropositive. The CDR3 runs from the conserved cysteine through the conserved F or W. The D gene is left open where the match is weak. A row's size may be missing; if present it is once, few, many or a size class.

>-|-|TRBJ2-7|TRBV6-5
TGTGCCAGCAGACAGGGCTACGAGCAGTACTTC
CASRQGYEQYF
>-|-|TRBJ2-1|TRBV5-6
TGTGCCAGCAGCTTGGCAGTCGGGGACTTGTCCTACAATGAGCAGTTCTTC
CASSLAVGDLSYNEQFF
>-|TRBD1|TRBJ2-7|TRBV4-3
TGCGCCAGCAGCCAAGATCTCCCAGGACAGGGGTTGTACGAGCAGTACTTC
CASSQDLPGQGLYEQYF
>once|-|TRBJ1-4|TRBV4-2
TGTGCCAGCAGCCAAGACGGGGGGGGTAATGAAAAACTGTTTTTT
CASSQDGGGNEKLFF
>-|-|TRBJ1-1|TRBV30
TGTGCCTGGAGCTGGGGGGTAAACACTGAAGCTTTCTTT
CAWSWGVNTEAFF
>few|TRBD1|TRBJ2-2|TRBV5-6
TGTGCCAGCAGCTTGGGGCCGGGACAGGGGAACACCGGGGAGCTGTTTTTT
CASSLGPGQGNTGELFF
>-|-|TRBJ2-2|TRBV10-3
TGTGCCATCAGTGATCAGACTAACACCGGGGAGCTGTTTTTT
CAISDQTNTGELFF
>many|-|TRBJ1-5|TRBV6-6
TGTGCCAGCGATGTCAGGGGCAATCAGCCCCAGCATTTT
CASDVRGNQPQHF
>few|-|TRBJ1-5|TRBV28
TGTGCCAGCACGAACAGACACAATCAGCCCCAGCATTTT
CASTNRHNQPQHF
>-|TRBD1|TRBJ1-5|TRBV2
TGTGCCAGCAGTAAAGCACAGGGACAGGATACTTATAGCAATCAGCCCCAGCATTTT
CASSKAQGQDTYSNQPQHF
>-|TRBD2|TRBJ2-2|TRBV18
TGTGCCAGCTCACCATTTACTAGCGCCGGGGAGCTGTTTTTT
CASSPFTSAGELFF
>-|TRBD1|TRBJ2-5|TRBV28
TGTGCCAGCAGGTCGACAGGGGGAGAGACCCAGTACTTC
CASRSTGGETQYF
>-|-|TRBJ1-1|TRBV21-1
TGTGCCAGCAGCAAGGCAGGGGAATCTTCCCCACAAGCTTTCTTT
CASSKAGESSPQAFF
>-|-|TRBJ2-1|TRBV6-5
TGTGCCAGCAGTTACGGGCCACTTTCCCTCAATGAGCAGTTCTTC
CASSYGPLSLNEQFF
>once|TRBD2|TRBJ2-7|TRBV19
TGTGCCAGTAGTCCTGGGACTAGCGGGAGAGACGAGCAGTACTTC
CASSPGTSGRDEQYF